This T cell receptor (beta chain) was sequenced during a study of cytomegalovirus exposure and HLA in healthy donors. Study as a whole: The Caucasian-associated ancestry cluster contained approximately 81% of the approximately 390 genotyped donors. The study, taken as a whole, reports: Cytomegalovirus association was assigned to about 180 TCR beta chains. Later analysis demonstrated an association between a missense DCLRE1C variant and TCR beta V- and J-gene trimming.

Turning to this clone: Its specificity is unknown.

Between the trimmed V and J ends, which lost 4 bases and 0 bases, there was a span of 9 bases. The germline V gene has CDR1 SNHLY and CDR2 FYNNEI. The CDR3 spans 14 residues. PCR employed 60 Vbeta and 13 Jbeta primers. Repertoires were generated with immunoSEQ multiplex PCR, while TCRdb's copy carries only in-frame clones and drops some. This table has roughly 140,000 clones, approximately 83% appearing once. The clonotype was recovered from a male donor in good health and CMV-seronegative. Sequenced material: PBMCs. The gene calls are TRBV2 and TRBJ1-1; the D is unclear. Here the CDR3 DNA reads TGTGCCAGCAGTGCGGTCCTGATGAACACTGAAGCTTTCTTT. It specifies CASSAVLMNTEAFF.